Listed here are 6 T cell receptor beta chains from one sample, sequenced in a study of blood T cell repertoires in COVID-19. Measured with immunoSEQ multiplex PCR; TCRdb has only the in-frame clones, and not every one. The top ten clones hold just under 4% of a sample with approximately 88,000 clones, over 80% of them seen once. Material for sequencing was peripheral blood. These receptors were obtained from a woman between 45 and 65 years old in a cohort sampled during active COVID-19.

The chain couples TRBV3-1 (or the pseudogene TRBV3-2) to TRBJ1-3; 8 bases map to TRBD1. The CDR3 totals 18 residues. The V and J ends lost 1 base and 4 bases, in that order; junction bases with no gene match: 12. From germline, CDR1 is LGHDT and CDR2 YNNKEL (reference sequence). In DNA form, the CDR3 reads TGTGCCAGCAGCCAAGTTCTTGCGGGACAGGAGGACGGAAACACCATATATTTT. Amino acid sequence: CASSQVLAGQEDGNTIYF.

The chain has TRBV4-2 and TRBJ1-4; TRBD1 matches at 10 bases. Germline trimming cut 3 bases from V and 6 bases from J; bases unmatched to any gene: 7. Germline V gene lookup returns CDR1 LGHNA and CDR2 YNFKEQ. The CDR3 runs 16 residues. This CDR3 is CASSQNWDRGDEKLFF. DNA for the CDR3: TGTGCCAGCAGCCAGAACTGGGACAGGGGCGATGAAAAACTGTTTTTT.

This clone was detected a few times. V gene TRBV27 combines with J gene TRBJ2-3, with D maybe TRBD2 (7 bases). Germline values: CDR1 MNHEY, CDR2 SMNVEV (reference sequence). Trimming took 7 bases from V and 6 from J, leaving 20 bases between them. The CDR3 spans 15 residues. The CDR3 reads CASKWGGLAADTQYF. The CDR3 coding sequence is TGTGCCAGCAAATGGGGGGGGCTAGCCGCCGATACGCAGTATTTT.

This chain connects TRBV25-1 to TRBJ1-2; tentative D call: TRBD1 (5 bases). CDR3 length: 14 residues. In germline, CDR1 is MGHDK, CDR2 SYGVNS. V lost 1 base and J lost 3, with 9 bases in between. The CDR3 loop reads CASSEWGGDYGYTF. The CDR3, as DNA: TGTGCCAGCAGTGAATGGGGCGGAGACTATGGCTACACCTTC.

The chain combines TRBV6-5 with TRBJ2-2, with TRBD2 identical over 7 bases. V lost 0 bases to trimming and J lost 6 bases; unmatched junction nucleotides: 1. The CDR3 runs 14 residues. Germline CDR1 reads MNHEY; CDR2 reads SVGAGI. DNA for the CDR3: TGTGCCAGCAGTTACTCCGGACTAGCCGGGGAGCTGTTTTTT. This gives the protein CASSYSGLAGELFF.

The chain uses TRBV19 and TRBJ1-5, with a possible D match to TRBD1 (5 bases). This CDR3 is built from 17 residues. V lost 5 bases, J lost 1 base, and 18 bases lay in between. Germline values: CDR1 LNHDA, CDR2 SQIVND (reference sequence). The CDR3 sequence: CASSSRGVRLSNQPQHF. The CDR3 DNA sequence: TGTGCCAGTAGTTCCCGGGGGGTGCGACTGAGCAATCAGCCCCAGCATTTT.